This T cell receptor beta chain was sequenced in a study of T cell responses to AZD1222 COVID-19 vaccine. Study-wide points: In the spike-specific TCR repertoire, nearly half reportedly target unmutated variant regions.

In regard to this clone: The antigen is undetermined.

Sequenced by immunoSEQ multiplex PCR; TCRdb stores in-frame clones only, minus some. The repertoire holds some 130,000 clones, with around nine tenths as singletons. CDR3 length: 14 amino acids. Trimming took 5 bases from V and 5 from J, leaving 12 bases between them. Germline V CDR1 and CDR2: LNHDA, SQIVND (reference sequence). V and J are TRBV19 and TRBJ1-4; the D gene is possibly TRBD1 (5 bases). The sequencing here drew on peripheral blood, taken on day 0 of AZD1222 vaccination. This clonotype was sampled from an adult in good health. The CDR3 region has the DNA TGTGCCAGTAGTTGGGGAACAGGCAATGAAAAACTGTTTTTT. Amino acid sequence: CASSWGTGNEKLFF.